The 10 T cell receptor beta chains in this list originate from one sample, sequenced in a study of blood T cell repertoires in COVID-19 (dated by TCRdb to 2019 to 2021). Library preparation used the immunoSEQ multiplex PCR assay. Imported from immuneACCESS, the table was reduced by TCRdb to in-frame sequences with V and J called. These copies leave out some clones; in studies compared against another copy, an unresolved V gene accounts for under half, and the cause of the remainder is not known. Recorded for this sample are about 370,000 clones; around 92% of them occurred a single time. 2.5% to 3.5% of the sample is in the top ten clones. The material sequenced was peripheral blood. All receptors come from a woman aged 30 to 39 with COVID-19, enrolled during active disease.

The rearrangement uses TRBV5-6 and TRBJ2-3, with D possibly being TRBD1 (5 bases). CDR1 SGHDT and CDR2 YYEEEE come from the germline V gene. The CDR3 consists of 12 residues. Between the trimmed V and J ends, which lost 5 bases and 3 bases, there was a span of 7 bases. In nucleotides, the CDR3 is TGTGCCAGCAGTAGGGGTACAGATACGCAGTATTTT. Amino acid sequence: CASSRGTDTQYF.

Here the CDR3 reads CSVEGGTEAFF. DNA of the CDR3: TGCAGCGTTGAGGGGGGCACTGAAGCTTTCTTT. V usage is TRBV29-1 and J usage is TRBJ1-1, with D possibly being TRBD1 (5 bases). The CDR3 is made up of 11 amino acids. Trimming cost V 3 bases and J 4 bases, with 6 bases left between them. Germline V CDR1 and CDR2: SQVTM, ANQGSEA.

V gene TRBV7-9 combines with J gene TRBJ1-4; TRBD1 matches at 7 bases. V lost 2 bases and J lost 0; bases outside the gene matches: 9. Germline CDR1 is SEHNR and CDR2 is FQNEAQ (reference sequence). The CDR3 has 18 amino acids. The CDR3 region is CASSLQGGFISTNEKLFF. The CDR3 nucleotides read TGTGCCAGCAGCTTACAGGGGGGCTTTATTTCAACTAATGAAAAACTGTTTTTT.

The chain combines TRBV6-5 with TRBJ2-7, with a possible D match to TRBD1 (5 bases). This CDR3 has 15 residues. Germline CDR1 and CDR2: MNHEY and SVGAGI. Trimming took off 0 bases at V and 5 bases at J, with 14 bases between the two ends. Written as DNA, the CDR3 is TGTGCCAGCAGTTACTCAGGTGGGGCTTGGGACGAGCAGTACTTC. This encodes CASSYSGGAWDEQYF.

The table lists this clone with a count of one. V gene TRBV13 combines with J gene TRBJ2-7; D is possibly TRBD2 (6 bases). The CDR3 spans 13 residues. Trimming removed 5 bases from V and 0 bases from J, with 8 bases in between. CDR1 and CDR2 from the germline V gene are PRHDT and FYEKMQ (reference sequence). The CDR3 loop is CASSLTSSYEQYV. For the CDR3, the DNA is TGTGCCAGCAGCCTGACTAGCTCCTACGAGCAGTACGTC.

The chain employs TRBV19 and TRBJ2-7; D gene ambiguous. The V gene lost 1 base and the J gene lost 5 bases, with 9 bases spanning the gap. CDR1 and CDR2 (germline): LNHDA, SQIVND (reference sequence). The CDR3 spans 13 residues. The CDR3 region has the DNA TGTGCCAGTAGTATAGGCAACAGTGACGAGCAGTACTTC. The encoded protein is CASSIGNSDEQYF.

The CDR3 is CASSQELGASGGLDTQYF. The CDR3 nucleotides read TGTGCCAGCAGCCAAGAATTGGGAGCTAGCGGGGGGTTGGATACGCAGTATTTT. The chain links TRBV3-1 (or the pseudogene TRBV3-2) to TRBJ2-3; the match to TRBD2 covers 11 bases. In germline, CDR1 is LGHDT, CDR2 YNNKEL (reference sequence). V shed 0 bases and J 6 bases; nucleotides not matched to a gene: 11. The CDR3 contains 18 residues.

This sequence joins TRBV5-1 and TRBJ2-1; D possibly corresponds to TRBD2 (5 bases). Germline loops: CDR1 SGHRS, CDR2 YFSETQ. The CDR3 is 14 residues long. V gave up 2 bases and J gave up 8 bases, with 14 bases separating them. CDR3 nucleotide sequence: TGCGCCAGCAGCTTTACGTCCGCCGGGGATGAGCAGTTCTTC. Its protein is CASSFTSAGDEQFF.

This chain joins TRBV10-3 and TRBJ1-4; perhaps TRBD1 as D (5 bases). The V gene lost 2 bases and the J gene lost 8 bases, with 15 bases spanning the gap. This CDR3 has 15 amino acids. The germline CDR1 and CDR2 sequences are ENHRY and SYGVKD. The CDR3 spells CAISEGRQGNEKLFF. Written as DNA, the CDR3 is TGTGCCATCAGTGAGGGGCGGCAGGGAAACGAAAAACTGTTTTTT.

The J gene is TRBJ1-2, the V gene TRBV12-5; D perhaps matches TRBD1 (6 bases). CDR3 length: 13 amino acids. V dropped 1 base and J dropped 8 bases, with 11 bases sitting between them. CDR1 and CDR2 (germline): LGHNT, FRNRAP. The CDR3 region has the DNA TGTGCTAGTGGTTTGGAAACAGGGAAAGGCTACACCTTC. Protein sequence: CASGLETGKGYTF.